Here is one T cell receptor (beta chain) with its context. CDR1 and CDR2 from the germline V gene are SGHRS and YFSETQ. This CDR3 has 16 amino acids. The ends lost 2 bases at V and 4 bases at J; junction bases unmatched: 6. These data are taken from a study of cytomegalovirus exposure and HLA in healthy donors. The table came from immunoSEQ multiplex PCR; TCRdb's copy has only in-frame clones and leaves some out. The sample records over 75,000 clones, approximately 91% being singletons. Sequenced sample: PBMCs. This rearrangement joins TRBV5-1 to TRBJ2-1; 10 bases line up with TRBD2. This receptor was obtained from a man aged 25 to 40 in good health and CMV-seronegative. The CDR3 sequence: CASSLVAGGRYNEQFF. CDR3 nucleotides: TGCGCCAGCAGCTTAGTAGCGGGGGGCCGGTACAATGAGCAGTTCTTC.